Listed below are T cell receptor beta chains from one sample, sequenced in a study of OX40 agonist ivuxolimab in advanced cancers. Clones were read by immunoSEQ multiplex PCR, and TCRdb kept only the in-frame ones, dropping some. The sample consists of 85,000 to 100,000 clones, approximately 93% of them appearing once. The source was CD4+ or CD8+ T cells sorted from blood, collected in a trial of the OX40 agonist ivuxolimab. All receptors come from an adult with an advanced solid tumor such as melanoma, head and neck, liver or kidney cancer. The CDR3 runs from the conserved cysteine through the conserved F or W. Each record gives: D gene, clone size, V gene, J gene, CDR3 DNA, CDR3 protein. A D gene is named only where the DNA matches it firmly. Size values are once, few and many counts, or a class for expanded clones, and some rows have none.

>NA|once|TRBV4-3|TRBJ2-1
TGCGCCAGCAGCCAAGATCTTCGGAGCCCCAATGAGCAGTTCTTC
CASSQDLRSPNEQFF
>NA|NA|TRBV9|TRBJ2-6
TGTGCCAGCAGCGGATACTCTGGGGCCAACGTCCTGACTTTC
CASSGYSGANVLTF
>NA|NA|TRBV28|TRBJ1-3
TGTGCCAGCAGCCGAGGCTCCTCCTCTGGAAACACCATATATTTT
CASSRGSSSGNTIYF
>NA|medium-sized|TRBV30|TRBJ1-4
TGTGCCTGGAGTATGGGGGGCGCGGAGAAACTGTTTTTT
CAWSMGGAEKLFF
>TRBD1|NA|TRBV7-3|TRBJ2-6
TGTGCCAGCAGCTCCGGGACAGGTTCGAGGGGGGCCAACGTCCTGACTTTC
CASSSGTGSRGANVLTF
>NA|NA|TRBV19|TRBJ2-1
TGTGCCAGTAGTCTCTACAATGAGCAGTTCTTC
CASSLYNEQFF
>NA|NA|TRBV15|TRBJ1-1
TGTGCCACCAGCCACGTGGAGAACACTGAAGCTTTCTTT
CATSHVENTEAFF
>NA|NA|TRBV28|TRBJ2-1
TGTGCCAGCAGTTCCCCAGGGGATGAGCAGTTCTTC
CASSSPGDEQFF
>NA|NA|TRBV25-1|TRBJ1-1
TGTGCCAGCACCAGCCCGGGGAGCATGAACACTGAAGCTTTCTTT
CASTSPGSMNTEAFF
>NA|NA|TRBV30|TRBJ1-5
TGTGCCTGGAGTGGTGGCGCCAATCAGCCCCAGCATTTT
CAWSGGANQPQHF
>TRBD2|NA|TRBV7-3|TRBJ2-1
TGTGCCAGCAGCTCGCAGACTAGCGGGGGGGCAGAGTTCTTC
CASSSQTSGGAEFF
>NA|NA|TRBV5-8|TRBJ2-5
TGTGCCAGCAGCTTACAGGGAGGCACAGAGACCCAGTACTTC
CASSLQGGTETQYF
>NA|NA|TRBV4-2|TRBJ1-6
TGTGCCAGCAGCCAAGATCAAGGTGACAGGTTGGTGTGGACACCCCTCCACTTT
CASSQDQGDRLVWTPLHF
>NA|NA|TRBV19|TRBJ1-5
TGTGCCAGTAGTCGGGTTTGGGGGAAGAATCAGCCCCAGCATTTT
CASSRVWGKNQPQHF
>NA|NA|TRBV27|TRBJ1-2
TGTGCCAGCAGTATCCGTTGGTCGGGGGCGTCCTATGGCTACACCTTC
CASSIRWSGASYGYTF
>NA|NA|TRBV7-9|TRBJ2-1
TGTGCCAGCAGCTTCTTGCGCCCCCCCTACAATGAGCAGTTCTTC
CASSFLRPPYNEQFF
>NA|NA|TRBV19|TRBJ1-6
TGTGCCAGTAGTATAGGGGGACATTCACCCCTCCACTTT
CASSIGGHSPLHF